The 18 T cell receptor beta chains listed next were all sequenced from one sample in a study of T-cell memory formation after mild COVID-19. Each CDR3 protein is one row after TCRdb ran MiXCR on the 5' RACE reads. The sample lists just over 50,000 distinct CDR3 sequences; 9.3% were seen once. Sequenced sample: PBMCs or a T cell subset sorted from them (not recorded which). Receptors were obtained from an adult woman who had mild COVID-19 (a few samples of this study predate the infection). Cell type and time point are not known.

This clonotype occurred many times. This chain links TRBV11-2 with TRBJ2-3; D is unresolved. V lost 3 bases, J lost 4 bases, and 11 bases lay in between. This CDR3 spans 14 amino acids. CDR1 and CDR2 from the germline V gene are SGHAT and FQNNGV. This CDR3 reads CASSFRAVADTQYF. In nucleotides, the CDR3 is TGTGCCAGCAGCTTTAGGGCAGTGGCAGATACGCAGTATTTT.

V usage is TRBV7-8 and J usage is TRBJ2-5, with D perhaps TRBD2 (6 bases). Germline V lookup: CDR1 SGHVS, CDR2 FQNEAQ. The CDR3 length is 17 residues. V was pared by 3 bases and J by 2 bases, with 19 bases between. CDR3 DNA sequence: TGTGCCAGCAGCTTTGACGATAGGAGGGCCCTTCAAGAGACCCAGTACTTC. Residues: CASSFDDRRALQETQYF.

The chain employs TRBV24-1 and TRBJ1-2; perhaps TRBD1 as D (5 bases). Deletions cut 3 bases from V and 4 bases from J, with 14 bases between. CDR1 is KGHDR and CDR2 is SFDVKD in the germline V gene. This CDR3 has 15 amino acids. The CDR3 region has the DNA TGTGCCACCAGTGATCGGGGACCCGAGGGCTATGGCTACACCTTC. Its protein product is CATSDRGPEGYGYTF.

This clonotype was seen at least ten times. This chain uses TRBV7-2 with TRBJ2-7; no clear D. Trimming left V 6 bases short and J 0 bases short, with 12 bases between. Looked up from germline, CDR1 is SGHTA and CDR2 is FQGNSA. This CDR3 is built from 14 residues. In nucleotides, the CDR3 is TGTGCCAGCAGTCCCGCCGGACCCTCCTACGAGCAGTACTTC. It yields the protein CASSPAGPSYEQYF.

CDR3 region: CASNLQGTSNQPQHF. The CDR3 DNA follows: TGTGCCAGCAATCTACAGGGGACGAGCAATCAGCCCCAGCATTTT. V and J are TRBV6-1 and TRBJ1-5, with 7 bases that match TRBD1. The germline V gene has CDR1 MNHNS and CDR2 SASEGT. Losses at the gene ends were 7 bases for V and 1 base for J; bases not matched to a gene: 7. This CDR3 spans 15 amino acids.

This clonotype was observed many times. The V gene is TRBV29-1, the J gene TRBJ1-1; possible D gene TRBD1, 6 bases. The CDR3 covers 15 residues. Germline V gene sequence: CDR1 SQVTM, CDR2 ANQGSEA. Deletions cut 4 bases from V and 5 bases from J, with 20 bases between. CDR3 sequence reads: CSVGTGGGRRTEAFF. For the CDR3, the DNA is TGCAGCGTTGGGACCGGGGGCGGGAGGAGGACTGAAGCTTTCTTT.

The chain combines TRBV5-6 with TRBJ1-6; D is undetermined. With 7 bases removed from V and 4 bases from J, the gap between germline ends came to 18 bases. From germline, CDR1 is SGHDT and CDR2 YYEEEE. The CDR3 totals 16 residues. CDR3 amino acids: CASGSEWMKYNSPLHF. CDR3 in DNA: TGTGCCAGCGGAAGTGAATGGATGAAATATAATTCACCCCTCCACTTT.

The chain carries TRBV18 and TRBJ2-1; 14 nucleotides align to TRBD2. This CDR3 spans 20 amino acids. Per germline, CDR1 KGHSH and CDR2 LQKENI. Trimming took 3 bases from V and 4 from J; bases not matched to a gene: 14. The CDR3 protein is CASSPHGLAGGPLNYNEQFF. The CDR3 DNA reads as TGTGCCAGCTCACCCCACGGACTAGCGGGAGGTCCCCTTAATTACAATGAGCAGTTCTTC.

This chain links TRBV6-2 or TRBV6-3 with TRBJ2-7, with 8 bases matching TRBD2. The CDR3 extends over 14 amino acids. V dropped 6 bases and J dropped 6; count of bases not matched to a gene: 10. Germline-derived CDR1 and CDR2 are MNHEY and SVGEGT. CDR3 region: CASRFVAGISEQYF. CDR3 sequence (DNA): TGTGCCAGCAGATTCGTAGCGGGAATTAGCGAGCAGTACTTC.

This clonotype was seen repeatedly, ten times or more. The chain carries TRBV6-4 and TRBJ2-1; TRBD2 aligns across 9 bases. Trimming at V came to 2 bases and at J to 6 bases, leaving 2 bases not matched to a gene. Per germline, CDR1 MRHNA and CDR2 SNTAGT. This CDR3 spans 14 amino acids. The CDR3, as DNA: TGTGCCAGCAGTGACAGCGGGGGGACCAATGAGCAGTTCTTC. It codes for CASSDSGGTNEQFF.

The CDR3 coding sequence is TGTGCCAGCAGTGACCCGACTCGGTTGGGGGGGCAGTTCTTC. Residues: CASSDPTRLGGQFF. J is TRBJ2-1 and V is TRBV25-1; perhaps TRBD2 as D (6 bases). The V and J ends lost 3 bases and 12 bases respectively, with 18 bases between them. Germline CDR1 MGHDK, CDR2 SYGVNS. CDR3 length equals 14 residues.

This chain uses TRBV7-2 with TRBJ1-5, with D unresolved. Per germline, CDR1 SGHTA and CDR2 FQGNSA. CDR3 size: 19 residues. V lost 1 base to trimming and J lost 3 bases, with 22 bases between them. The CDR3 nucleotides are TGTGCCAGCAGCTTAGGTGGGCGAACAAGACTTGGGCACAATCAGCCCCAGCATTTT. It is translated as CASSLGGRTRLGHNQPQHF.

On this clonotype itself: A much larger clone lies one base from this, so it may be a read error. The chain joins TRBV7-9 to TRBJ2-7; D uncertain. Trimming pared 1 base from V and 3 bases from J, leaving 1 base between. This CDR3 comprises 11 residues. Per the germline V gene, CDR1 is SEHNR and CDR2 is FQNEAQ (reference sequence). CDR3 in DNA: TGTGCCAGCAGCTTAGTCTACGAGCAGTACTTC. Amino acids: CASSLVYEQYF.

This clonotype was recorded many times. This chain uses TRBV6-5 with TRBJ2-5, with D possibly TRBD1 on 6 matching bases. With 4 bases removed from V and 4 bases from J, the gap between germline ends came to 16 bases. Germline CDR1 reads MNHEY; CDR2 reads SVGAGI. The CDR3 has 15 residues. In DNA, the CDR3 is TGTGCCAGCAGTTTCAGACAGGCGTACAGAGAGACCCAGTACTTC. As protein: CASSFRQAYRETQYF.

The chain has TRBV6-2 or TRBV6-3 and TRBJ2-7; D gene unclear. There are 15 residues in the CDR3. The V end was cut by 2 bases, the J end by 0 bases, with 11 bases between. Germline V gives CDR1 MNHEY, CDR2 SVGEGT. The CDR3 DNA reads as TGTGCCAGCAGTTACGATCTGTGGAGCTCCTACGAGCAGTACTTC. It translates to CASSYDLWSSYEQYF.

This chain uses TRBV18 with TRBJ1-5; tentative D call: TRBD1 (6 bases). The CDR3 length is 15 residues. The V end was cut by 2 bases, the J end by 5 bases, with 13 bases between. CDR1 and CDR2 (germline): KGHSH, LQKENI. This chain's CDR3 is CASSPGGGNYQPQHF. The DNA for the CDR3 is TGTGCCAGCTCACCAGGGGGGGGCAACTATCAGCCCCAGCATTTT.

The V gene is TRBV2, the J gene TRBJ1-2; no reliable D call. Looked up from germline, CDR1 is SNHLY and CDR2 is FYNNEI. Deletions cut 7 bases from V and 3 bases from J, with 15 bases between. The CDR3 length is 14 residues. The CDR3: CASTPTAFDYGYTF. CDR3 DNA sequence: TGTGCCAGCACCCCCACTGCTTTCGACTATGGCTACACCTTC.

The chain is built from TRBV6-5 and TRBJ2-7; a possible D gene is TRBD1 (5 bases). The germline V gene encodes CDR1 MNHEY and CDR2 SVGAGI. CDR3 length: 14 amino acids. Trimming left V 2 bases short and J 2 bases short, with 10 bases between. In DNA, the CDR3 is TGTGCCAGCAGTTACCACGACAGAACCTACGAGCAGTACTTC. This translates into CASSYHDRTYEQYF.